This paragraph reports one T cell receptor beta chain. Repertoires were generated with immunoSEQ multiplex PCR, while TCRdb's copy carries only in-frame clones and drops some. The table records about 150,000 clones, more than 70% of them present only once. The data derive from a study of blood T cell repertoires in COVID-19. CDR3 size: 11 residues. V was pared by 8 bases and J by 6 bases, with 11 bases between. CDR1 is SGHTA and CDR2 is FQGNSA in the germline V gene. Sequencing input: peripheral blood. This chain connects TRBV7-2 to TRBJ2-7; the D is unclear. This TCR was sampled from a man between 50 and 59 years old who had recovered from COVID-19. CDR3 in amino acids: CASSPGSEQYF. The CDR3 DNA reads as TGTGCCAGCTCCCCAGGTTCCGAGCAGTACTTC.